This TCR beta chain was sequenced in a study of blood T cell repertoires in COVID-19. Study at large: The origin of the acute and convalescent COVID-19 samples was the United States, Italy and Spain. Sources were T cells, B-cell-depleted T cells, or PBMCs; the material itself was cDNA or gDNA.

Measured with immunoSEQ multiplex PCR; TCRdb has only the in-frame clones, and not every one. The sample shows around 310,000 clones, nearly 90% of them seen only once. Looked up from germline, CDR1 is MDHEN and CDR2 is SYDVKM. V was clipped by 8 bases and J by 5 bases, with 19 bases between them. The CDR3 is 14 amino acids. The chain joins TRBV28 to TRBJ2-7, with D possibly matching TRBD2 (6 bases). This TCR came from a woman aged 25 to 39 who had recovered from COVID-19. The sequencing sample was made of PBMCs or T cells enriched from blood (not recorded which). In DNA form, the CDR3 reads TGTGCCAGCCGCTTTACAGGAGGGACGAACGAGCAGTACTTC. It specifies CASRFTGGTNEQYF.